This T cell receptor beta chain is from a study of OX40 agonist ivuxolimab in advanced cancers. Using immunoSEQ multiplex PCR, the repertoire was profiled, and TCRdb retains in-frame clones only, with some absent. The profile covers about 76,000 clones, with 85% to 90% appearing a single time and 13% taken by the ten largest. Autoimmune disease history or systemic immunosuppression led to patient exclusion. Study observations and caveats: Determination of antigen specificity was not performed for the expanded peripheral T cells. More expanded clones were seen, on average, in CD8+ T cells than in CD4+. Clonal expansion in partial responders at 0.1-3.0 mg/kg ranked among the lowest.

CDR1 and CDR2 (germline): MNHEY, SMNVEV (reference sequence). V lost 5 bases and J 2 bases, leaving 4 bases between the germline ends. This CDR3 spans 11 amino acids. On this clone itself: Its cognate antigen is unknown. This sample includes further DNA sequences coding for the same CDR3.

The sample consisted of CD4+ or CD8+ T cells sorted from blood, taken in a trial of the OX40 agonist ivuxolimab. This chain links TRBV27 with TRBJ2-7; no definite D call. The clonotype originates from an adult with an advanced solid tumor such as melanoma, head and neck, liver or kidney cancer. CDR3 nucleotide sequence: TGTGCCAGCAGTAGTACCTACGAGCAGTACTTC. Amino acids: CASSSTYEQYF.